This is a list of T cell receptor beta chains from one sample in a study of blood T cell repertoires in COVID-19. This table comes from immunoSEQ multiplex PCR, and its TCRdb copy is limited to in-frame clones, with some not included. In the table there are 30,000 to 45,000 clones, 70% to 90% of which are singletons. What was sequenced was peripheral blood. These receptor sequences come from a human donor in a cohort sampled during active or convalescent COVID-19. The donor label of this sample is uncertain. Each CDR3 is given with its conserved first and last residue. The order of the fields is J gene, D gene, V gene, clone size, CDR3 protein, CDR3 DNA. A D gene is named only where the DNA matches it firmly. Some rows mark clone size as missing; the rest say once, few, many or name a class of expanded clone.

>TRBJ2-3|TRBD2|TRBV4-3|NA
CASSLRLAGEGDTQYF
TGCGCCAGCAGCCTACGACTAGCGGGAGAGGGAGATACGCAGTATTTT
>TRBJ1-2|NA|TRBV28|NA
CATNTVYGYTF
TGTGCCACCAATACAGTCTATGGCTACACCTTC
>TRBJ2-5|TRBD2|TRBV19|NA
CASSVGTSGQETQYF
TGTGCCAGTAGTGTCGGCACTAGCGGCCAAGAGACCCAGTACTTC
>TRBJ1-1|NA|TRBV12-3/TRBV12-4|NA
CASSGAVTEAFF
TGTGCCAGCAGCGGAGCGGTCACTGAAGCTTTCTTT
>TRBJ1-2|NA|TRBV3-1/TRBV3-2|NA
CASSHRAEPGGYTF
TGTGCCAGCAGCCACAGAGCTGAGCCGGGGGGCTACACCTTC
>TRBJ2-7|TRBD1|TRBV6-5|NA
CASALGQGSYEQYF
TGTGCCAGCGCATTGGGACAGGGATCCTACGAGCAGTACTTC
>TRBJ1-1|NA|TRBV25-1|NA
CASSEQGLTEAFF
TGTGCCAGCAGTGAACAGGGTTTAACTGAAGCTTTCTTT
>TRBJ2-1|TRBD1|TRBV18|NA
CASSDRENEQFF
TGTGCCAGCTCAGACAGGGAAAATGAGCAGTTCTTC
>TRBJ1-2|TRBD1|TRBV11-2|NA
CASSSLRDRDYGYTF
TGTGCCAGCAGCTCTCTCCGGGACAGGGACTATGGCTACACCTTC
>TRBJ2-5|TRBD1|TRBV4-2|NA
CASSQVRGETQYF
TGTGCCAGCAGCCAAGTCAGGGGGGAGACCCAGTACTTC
>TRBJ2-6|TRBD1|TRBV2|NA
CASSEEGTGTSVLTF
TGTGCCAGCAGTGAAGAAGGGACAGGGACCAGCGTCCTGACTTTC
>TRBJ2-7|TRBD2|TRBV7-8|once
CASSLASTSGNQQYF
TGTGCCAGCAGCTTAGCGTCGACTAGCGGGAACCAGCAGTACTTC
>TRBJ1-2|NA|TRBV7-8|once
CASSLVLRGYGYTF
TGTGCCAGCAGCTTAGTTCTCCGGGGGTATGGCTACACCTTC
>TRBJ2-3|NA|TRBV4-3|NA
CASSHGSQGSTDTQYF
TGCGCCAGCAGCCATGGTTCCCAGGGAAGCACAGATACGCAGTATTTT
>TRBJ1-1|NA|TRBV6-5|few
CASRGLGRGEAFF
TGTGCCAGCAGGGGACTCGGACGCGGTGAAGCTTTCTTT
>TRBJ2-2|TRBD2|TRBV9|few
CASSVVAGPLTGELFF
TGTGCCAGCAGCGTAGTAGCGGGACCTCTCACCGGGGAGCTGTTTTTT
>TRBJ2-5|TRBD2|TRBV7-9|NA
CASSLAREGETQYF
TGTGCCAGCAGCTTAGCCAGGGAGGGAGAGACCCAGTACTTC
>TRBJ2-1|TRBD2|TRBV3-1/TRBV3-2|NA
CASSQGTSEYNEQFF
TGTGCCAGCAGCCAAGGGACTAGCGAGTACAATGAGCAGTTCTTC
>TRBJ2-7|TRBD2|TRBV5-5|NA
CASSLGFGLAGGEQYF
TGTGCCAGCAGCTTGGGATTCGGTCTAGCGGGAGGCGAGCAGTACTTC
>TRBJ2-3|TRBD1|TRBV19|once
CASRQPGQGGDTQYF
TGTGCCAGTAGACAACCGGGACAGGGTGGCGATACGCAGTATTTT
>TRBJ2-7|TRBD2|TRBV7-2|NA
CASSPTSSGIGSYEQYF
TGTGCCAGCAGCCCTACCTCTAGCGGGATTGGCTCCTACGAGCAGTACTTC
>TRBJ2-2|TRBD2|TRBV30|NA
CAWSVGGLAGGGSGELFF
TGTGCCTGGAGTGTTGGGGGACTAGCGGGAGGCGGGAGCGGGGAGCTGTTTTTT
>TRBJ1-1|NA|TRBV24-1|NA
CATSEGDTEAFF
TGTGCCACCAGTGAAGGGGACACTGAAGCTTTCTTT
>TRBJ2-3|TRBD2|TRBV4-3|NA
CASSQDLPSGSTDTQYF
TGCGCCAGCAGCCAAGATCTTCCTAGCGGTAGCACAGATACGCAGTATTTT
>TRBJ1-1|TRBD1|TRBV19|NA
CASSKSRDRNTEAFF
TGTGCCAGTAGTAAAAGTAGGGACAGGAACACTGAAGCTTTCTTT
>TRBJ2-1|TRBD2|TRBV7-2|NA
CASSPEASGRREQFF
TGTGCCAGCAGCCCGGAGGCTAGCGGGAGACGGGAGCAGTTCTTC
>TRBJ1-2|NA|TRBV30|NA
CAWSETGDGYTF
TGTGCCTGGAGTGAAACAGGTGATGGCTACACCTTC